This T cell receptor beta chain is drawn from a study of T cell responses to AZD1222 COVID-19 vaccine. In regard to this clone: Its target is unknown.

V lost 8 bases to trimming and J lost 1 base, with 8 bases between them. Per the germline V gene, CDR1 is SGHNT and CDR2 is YENEEA. The CDR3 runs 12 residues. Overall study results and limits: Compared with day 0, the breadth and depth of the Spike-specific TCR repertoire rose significantly after two doses of AZD1222. Clonal diversity was possibly underestimated, and white British individuals and females predominated among donors. Nearly half of unique spike-specific TCRs reportedly avoided B.1.351 and B.1.1.7 mutated regions. It was only after the peak T cell response that any repertoires were sampled.

Assay: immunoSEQ multiplex PCR; the TCRdb copy retains only in-frame clones and omits some. The sample has some 130,000 clones; roughly 90% are singletons. This sequence joins TRBV11-3 and TRBJ1-1; D not resolved. This sequence originates from an adult who received the AZD1222 COVID-19 vaccine. The material was peripheral blood, obtained 28 days after the second AZD1222 dose. The CDR3 DNA sequence: TGTGCCAGCGGGAGAGGGAACACTGAAGCTTTCTTT. It translates to CASGRGNTEAFF.